Given below is one T cell receptor (beta chain) in context. This specimen comes from a study of cytomegalovirus exposure and HLA in healthy donors. Germline V gene sequence: CDR1 SGHAT, CDR2 FQNNGV. Trimming shortened V by 2 bases and J by 0 bases, and 10 bases separated the two germline ends. CDR3 size: 15 residues. The study ran its PCR with 60 Vbeta and 13 Jbeta primers. Produced via immunoSEQ multiplex PCR; TCRdb's table is partial and in-frame only. This table holds roughly 120,000 clones, 55% to 65% found once. This chain uses TRBV11-2 with TRBJ1-1; D is ambiguous. Sequenced sample: PBMCs. The sequence came from a middle-aged man in good health and CMV-seropositive. This CDR3 is CASSLFEGMNTEAFF. For the CDR3, the DNA is TGTGCCAGCAGCTTATTCGAGGGTATGAACACTGAAGCTTTCTTT.